Sequencing of this TCR beta chain was carried out in a study of T cell responses to AZD1222 COVID-19 vaccine. Study-wide results and caveats: Repertoire sampling occurred only after the peak T cell response. Seropositivity was recorded at baseline in only six AZD1222 recipients. Researchers report vaccine-associated CD4 TCRs spanning spike, with dominance at 160-218 and 743-854. Breadth and depth of Spike-specific TCRs rose after two AZD1222 doses.

Turning to this clone: Its antigen is not known.

This CDR3 comprises 12 residues. Germline values: CDR1 SGHNT, CDR2 YENEEA. V shed 5 bases and J 9 bases; nucleotides not matched to a gene: 6. Assay: immunoSEQ multiplex PCR; the TCRdb copy retains only in-frame clones and omits some. The sample contains over 150,000 clones, 80% to 90% of which appear only once. The chain employs TRBV11-3 and TRBJ1-2, with 7 bases aligning to TRBD1. The TCR was taken from an adult in good health. This sample comprised peripheral blood, obtained on day 0 of MenACWY control vaccination. The CDR3 loop is CASSRLTGSYTF. For the CDR3, the DNA is TGTGCCAGCAGCCGCCTGACAGGGAGCTACACCTTC.